Below, one T cell receptor beta chain is given with its context. This clone was observed a single time. Its specific antigen is unknown. Base quality data are lacking; no much larger clone is found one base away. These data belong to a study of cytomegalovirus exposure and HLA in healthy donors (TCRdb year 2017). Background for the entire study: According to an earlier analysis of a few hundred of the donors, roughly 180 million T cells yielded roughly 110 million unique TCR beta sequences and 276 Gb of sequence data. An early release that covered approximately 600 HLA-typed donors contained approximately 300 gigabases of sequencing data and 85 million to 100 million unique TCR sequences. Of the approximately 400 genotyped donors, approximately 81% were placed in the genetic ancestry cluster associated with self-reported Caucasian donors. The study aimed to test whether signatures of past pathogen exposure could be identified by cataloging public T cell receptors. The study used immunosequencing to profile the T cell repertoires of several hundred subjects and linked those repertoires to cytomegalovirus serostatus. In addition to the first cohort of around 670 subjects, a separate validation cohort of under 150 different subjects was used. To predict cytomegalovirus infection status, the study brought together high-throughput TCR immunosequencing, statistical association of individual TCRs with disease status, and machine learning. A later analysis re-examined previously published TCR beta repertoires from just over 650 donors and added high-resolution HLA genotyping to investigate patterns of TCR occurrence. Rather than drawing on any new phenotypic data, the later analysis identified candidate immune exposures from TCR beta sequences and the way those sequences occurred across donors. To decide whether each TCR beta V gene segment behaved as functional or pseudogenic, an earlier analysis of some 570 of the donors relied on high-throughput TCR beta sequencing. Donor age, sex, ethnicity and CMV serostatus were collected together with the repertoire data. A later genetic analysis took genome-wide SNP genotypes for about 65% of the roughly 670 donors and used that subset as a discovery cohort. Every discovery cohort repertoire had been produced on one sequencing platform. Both class I and class II loci were covered by HLA typing, at four-digit resolution. The number of typed donors differed by locus: roughly 629-630 for A, B, C, DRB1 and DQB1; approximately 520 for DQA1; approximately 600 for DPA1; and 400 to 480 for DPB1. Roughly 5 DR-DQ haplotypes were treated as single units for association and clustering because of strong linkage in the cohort. Across approximately 400 genotyped donors of the cohort, an average of about 240,000 unique TCR beta nucleotide sequences per donor were sequenced, and around 20% of those sequences were non-productive. What the work shows at the level of the full study, not this receptor alone: A later analysis found that most CMV-associated TCR beta chains appeared HLA-restricted, with HLA associations seemingly driven largely by CMV exposure. Because counts were too low, roughly 17 rarely observed V segments, including chromosome 9 orphons, were left out of the earlier analysis of several hundred of the donors. Correlated functional status among segregating V segments might be attributable to linkage disequilibrium, but an unknown experimental factor could not be ruled out. A later analysis found that HLA-associated TCR beta chains were more clonally expanded and had lower generation probabilities than equally common non-associated chains. Only TCR beta chains were sequenced in this cohort, and the absence of alpha or paired-chain data limited detectable features. An earlier analysis of several hundred of the donors showed that most TCR beta V segments appeared in productive rearrangements either about 87% or about 30% of the time, which broadly matched IMGT annotations. In both the original and validation cohorts, the classifier was reported to diagnose cytomegalovirus status with high specificity and sensitivity. Three of the identified cytomegalovirus-associated TCR beta chains were confirmed in vitro to be specific for cytomegalovirus antigens. Some IMGT-functional V segments, including TRBV6-2 and TRBV6-3, could not be distinguished by the 87-base-pair reads and were therefore excluded. Strong co-occurrence of HLA alleles, especially DR and DQ, made assigning TCR associations to individual alleles difficult. The study listed 164 TCR beta chains as associated with cytomegalovirus. Sequencing depth was assumed to be roughly uniform across donors in the presence/absence analyses, though that assumption may not hold. According to the authors, the approach could potentially be generalized to other disease states and immunological phenotypes. The only immune exposure information available for the cohort was CMV serostatus. A further reported finding was that TCR beta sequences accurately predicted the HLA-A and HLA-B alleles for most subjects in the first cohort. In a later analysis, around 17,000 TCR beta sequences were associated with specific HLA alleles at a false discovery rate of 0.05. A later genetic analysis reported fewer N-insertions in productive TCRs among donors in an Asian-associated ancestry cluster than the roughly 670-donor mean. Several of the top co-occurrence clusters appeared to be linked to parvovirus B19, influenza, CMV and Epstein-Barr virus, according to a later analysis. A later genetic analysis associated a missense DCLRE1C variant with V-gene and J-gene trimming of TCR beta chains, and an independent cohort replicated the association. According to a later analysis, TCR association rates differed among HLA loci, with DRB1 alleles showing the most associated TCRs and HLA-C alleles showing the fewest. The sequencing pipeline was judged likely to have produced a cluster of highly shared sequence variants as a technical artifact. Because HLA typing was missing for some donors at each locus, association tests included only the typed subset. Most TCR sequences were observed very rarely across donors, whereas some public TCRs were present in many individuals.

Taken from cysteine to phenylalanine, the CDR3 has 16 residues. The read is trimmed to its CDR3 DNA, 48 bases read in frame from base 1. Based on the germline V gene, the CDR1 and CDR2 sequences are SGDLS and YYNGEE. Here V drops 2 bases and J drops 2 bases, and the junction holds 7 bases not matched to any gene. The cohort consisted of hundreds of healthy bone marrow donors. At the time of sampling, every cohort member was nominally healthy, though immune exposures that went unrecorded were likely present. The donor was CMV seropositive and was included in the group of 289 seropositive cohort members. A peripheral blood sample was collected from each donor, and TCR beta sequencing was performed on peripheral blood mononuclear cells. The Qiagen DNeasy Blood Extraction Kit was used to extract genomic DNA from the blood cell samples. Library construction relied on the immunoSEQ multiplex PCR assay. A mixture of 60 forward primers for TCR Vbeta segments and 13 reverse primers for TCR Jbeta segments was used in the multiplex PCR. The CDR3 region of rearranged TCR beta genes was amplified from genomic DNA with a multiplex PCR assay. The amplified TCR beta libraries were sequenced on the Illumina HiSeq System as 87-base-pair reads. As for the authors' bioinformatics: In a later analysis, 80 million or so unique TCR beta chains were counted across the 666 repertoires, and around 11 million of these chains were shared by at least two donors. Raw reads were error-corrected and collapsed into unique sequences by a nearest-neighbor algorithm in which closely related sequences were merged to remove PCR and sequencing errors. CDR3 sequences were aligned to IMGT reference sequences to assign V, D and J gene segments. For a sequence to be retained, at least a six-nucleotide match to both a V gene segment and a J gene segment was required. A rearrangement was called productive if the CDR3 had no stop codons and remained in frame with V and J, and every other rearrangement was called non-productive. Following IMGT convention, CDR3 was defined as the stretch from the second conserved V-encoded cysteine up to the conserved J-encoded phenylalanine. The earlier analysis of about 640 of the donors excluded any sequence lacking an unambiguous match to a single V gene segment. In an earlier analysis of 587 of the donors, V segments were called functional above 56.7% productive rearrangements and were called segregating when the between-donor standard deviation exceeded 5%. A statistical classification framework was built to diagnose cytomegalovirus status from the catalog of TCR beta chain sequences. A later analysis assigned V and J genes by comparing TCR nucleotide sequences with IMGT/GENE-DB human TR gene sequences. A later analysis assigned CDR3 sequences and most-parsimonious VDJ recombination scenarios with the TCRdist pipeline. A later analysis defined each TCR beta chain by its CDR3 amino acid sequence plus V-gene family, and excluded reads lacking a unique V-gene family. As a way to deal with suspected cross-contamination and a sequencing artifact, a later analysis dropped 592 nucleotide sequences that were highly shared and had low generation probability. In a later analysis, a clonal expansion index was calculated for each public chain from normalized within-repertoire ranks of inferred template counts. Generation probabilities in a later analysis came from a VDJ recombination model fitted to out-of-frame rearrangements, and those results were checked against IGoR. Hypergeometric tests were used in a later analysis to score TCR-TCR, TCR-HLA and TCR-CMV co-occurrence, with a repertoire-size bias correction applied to the TCR pairs. False discovery rates were estimated in a later analysis by permuting HLA or CMV assignments 20 times. In a later analysis, co-occurring TCRs were grouped using DBSCAN, with TCRdist sequence similarity added in when clustering inside HLA-allele-positive subsets. Repertoires with fewer than 30,000 or more than 120,000 public chains were left out of co-occurrence clustering, as were about five repertoires with anomalous nucleotide sharing. TCRdb took over this immuneACCESS table, retaining in-frame rearrangements with V and J assigned. Such tables are incomplete; in checked studies, under half of the missing clones stem from an unresolved V gene, and the remainder is unexplained. The V and J calls and clone size are taken from that table; D and trimming were inferred from the DNA. The sample has over 130,000 clones on record, 79% of them singletons. Roughly 6% of the sample rests with the top ten.

The sample comprised PBMCs. The source of this sequence is a man aged 45-65 years in good health and CMV-seropositive. The sequence joins TRBV9 to TRBJ1-2; TRBD1 lines up with 9 middle nucleotides. In nucleotide form, the sequence is TGTGCCAGCAGCGTCGATCGGGACAGGGCCAACTATGGCTACACCTTC. This sequence encodes CASSVDRDRANYGYTF.